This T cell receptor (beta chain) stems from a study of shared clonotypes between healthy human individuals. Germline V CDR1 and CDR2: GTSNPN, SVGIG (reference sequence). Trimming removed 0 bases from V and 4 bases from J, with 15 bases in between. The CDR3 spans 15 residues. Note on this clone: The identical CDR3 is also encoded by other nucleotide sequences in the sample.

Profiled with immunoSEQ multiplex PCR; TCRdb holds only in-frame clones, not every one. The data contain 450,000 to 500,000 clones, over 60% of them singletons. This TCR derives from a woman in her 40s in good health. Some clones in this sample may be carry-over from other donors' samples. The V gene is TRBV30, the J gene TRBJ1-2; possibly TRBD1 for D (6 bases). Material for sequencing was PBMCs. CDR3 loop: CAWSVFLVGGYGYTF. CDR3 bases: TGTGCCTGGAGTGTGTTTCTTGTAGGGGGCTATGGCTACACCTTC. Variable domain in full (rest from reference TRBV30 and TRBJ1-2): SQTIHQWPATLVQPVGSPLSLECTVEGTSNPNLYWYRQAAGRGLQLLFYSVGIGQISSEVPQNLSASRPQDRQFILSSKKLLLSDSGFYLCAWSVFLVGGYGYTFGSGTRLTVV.